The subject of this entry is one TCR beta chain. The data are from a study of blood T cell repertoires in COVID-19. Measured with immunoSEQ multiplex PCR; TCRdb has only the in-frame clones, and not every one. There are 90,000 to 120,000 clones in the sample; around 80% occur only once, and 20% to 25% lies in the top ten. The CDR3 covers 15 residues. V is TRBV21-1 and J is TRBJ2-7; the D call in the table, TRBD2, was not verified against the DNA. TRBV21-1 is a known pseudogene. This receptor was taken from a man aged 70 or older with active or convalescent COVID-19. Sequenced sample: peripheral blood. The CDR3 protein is CASSKGGGAAYEQYF. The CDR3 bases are TGTGCCAGCAGCAAAGGGGGGGGAGCCGCCTACGAGCAGTACTTC.